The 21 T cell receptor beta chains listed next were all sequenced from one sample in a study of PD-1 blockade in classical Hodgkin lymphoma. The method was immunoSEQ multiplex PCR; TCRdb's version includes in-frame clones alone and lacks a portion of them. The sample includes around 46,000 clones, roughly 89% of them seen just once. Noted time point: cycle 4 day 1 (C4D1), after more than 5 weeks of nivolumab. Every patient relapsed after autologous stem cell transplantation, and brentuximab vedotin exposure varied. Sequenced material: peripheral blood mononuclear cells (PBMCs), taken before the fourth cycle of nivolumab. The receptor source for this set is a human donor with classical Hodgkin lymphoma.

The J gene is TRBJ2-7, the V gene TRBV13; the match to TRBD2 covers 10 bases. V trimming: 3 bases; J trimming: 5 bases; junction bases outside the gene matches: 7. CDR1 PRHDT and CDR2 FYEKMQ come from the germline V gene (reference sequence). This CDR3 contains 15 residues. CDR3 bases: TGTGCCAGCAGCTTTGGCCTAGCGGGAGCCAACGAGCAGTACTTC. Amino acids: CASSFGLAGANEQYF.

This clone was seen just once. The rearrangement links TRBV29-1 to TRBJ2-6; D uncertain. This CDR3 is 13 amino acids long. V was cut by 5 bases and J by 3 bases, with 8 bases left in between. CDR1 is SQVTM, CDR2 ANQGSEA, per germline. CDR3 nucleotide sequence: TGCAGCGTTTTGACCAATGGGGCCAACGTCCTGACTTTC. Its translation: CSVLTNGANVLTF.

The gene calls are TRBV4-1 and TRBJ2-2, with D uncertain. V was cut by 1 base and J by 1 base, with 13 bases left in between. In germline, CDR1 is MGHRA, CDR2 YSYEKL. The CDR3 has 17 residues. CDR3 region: CASSQGPERLNTGELFF. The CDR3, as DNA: TGCGCCAGCAGCCAAGGACCGGAGCGCTTGAACACCGGGGAGCTGTTTTTT.

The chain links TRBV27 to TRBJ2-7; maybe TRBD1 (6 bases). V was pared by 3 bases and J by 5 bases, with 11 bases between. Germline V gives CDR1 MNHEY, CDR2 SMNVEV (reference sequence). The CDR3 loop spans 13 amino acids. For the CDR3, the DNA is TGTGCCAGCAGTTTGGGGTACAGGGACGAGCAGTACTTC. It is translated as CASSLGYRDEQYF.

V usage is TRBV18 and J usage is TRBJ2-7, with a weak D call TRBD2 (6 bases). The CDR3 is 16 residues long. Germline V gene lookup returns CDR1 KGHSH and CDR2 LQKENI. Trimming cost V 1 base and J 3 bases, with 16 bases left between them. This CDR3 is CASSPRPGAPSYEQYF. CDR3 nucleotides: TGTGCCAGCTCACCACGGCCGGGAGCCCCCAGCTACGAGCAGTACTTC. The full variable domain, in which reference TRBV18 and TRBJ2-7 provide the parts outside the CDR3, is NAGVMQNPRHLVRRRGQEARLRCSPMKGHSHVYWYRQLPEEGLKFMVYLQKENIIDESGMPKERFSAEFPKEGPSILRIQQVVRGDSAAYFCASSPRPGAPSYEQYFGPGTRLTVT.

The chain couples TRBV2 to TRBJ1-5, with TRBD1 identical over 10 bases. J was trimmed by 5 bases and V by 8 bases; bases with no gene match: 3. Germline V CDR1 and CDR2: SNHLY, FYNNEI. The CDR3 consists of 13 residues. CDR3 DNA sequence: TGTGCCAGCTCGGGGACAGGGGATCAGCCCCAGCATTTT. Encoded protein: CASSGTGDQPQHF.

The CDR3 bases are TGTGCCAGCAGCTTAGATAGGCGTAAGTGGCAGGGAGCCTACGAGCAGTACTTC. Translated, it gives CASSLDRRKWQGAYEQYF. V gene TRBV7-9 combines with J gene TRBJ2-7, with D perhaps assigned TRBD1 or TRBD2 (5 bases each). Germline CDR1 and CDR2: SEHNR and FQNEAQ (reference sequence). This CDR3 region has 18 residues. Between the trimmed V and J ends, which lost 1 base and 2 bases, there was a span of 21 bases. The full variable domain, with the rest looked up from reference TRBV7-9 and TRBJ2-7, is DTGVSQNPRHKITKRGQNVTFRCDPISEHNRLYWYRQTLGQGPEFLTYFQNEAQLEKSRLLSDRFSAERPKGSFSTLEIQRTEQGDSAMYLCASSLDRRKWQGAYEQYFGPGTRLTVT.

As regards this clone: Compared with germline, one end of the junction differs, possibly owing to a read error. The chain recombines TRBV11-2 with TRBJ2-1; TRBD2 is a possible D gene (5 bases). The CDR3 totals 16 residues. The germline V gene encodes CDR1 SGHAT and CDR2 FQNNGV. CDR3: CASTLLGGVNYNEQFF. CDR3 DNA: TGTGCCAGCACCTTACTAGGAGGAGTAAATTACAATGAGCAGTTCTTC.

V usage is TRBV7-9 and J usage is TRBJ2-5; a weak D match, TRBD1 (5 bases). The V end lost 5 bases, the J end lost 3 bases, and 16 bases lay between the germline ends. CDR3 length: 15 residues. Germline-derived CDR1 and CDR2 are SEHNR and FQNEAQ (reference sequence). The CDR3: CASSPGQVDKETQYF. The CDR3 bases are TGTGCCAGCAGCCCCGGTCAGGTGGACAAAGAGACCCAGTACTTC.

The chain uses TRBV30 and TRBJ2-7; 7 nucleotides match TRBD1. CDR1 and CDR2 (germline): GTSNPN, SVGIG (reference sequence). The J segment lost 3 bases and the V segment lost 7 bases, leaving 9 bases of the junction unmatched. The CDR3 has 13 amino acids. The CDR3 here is CASDRDSIYEQYF. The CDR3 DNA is TGTGCCTCGGACCGGGACAGTATCTACGAGCAGTACTTC.

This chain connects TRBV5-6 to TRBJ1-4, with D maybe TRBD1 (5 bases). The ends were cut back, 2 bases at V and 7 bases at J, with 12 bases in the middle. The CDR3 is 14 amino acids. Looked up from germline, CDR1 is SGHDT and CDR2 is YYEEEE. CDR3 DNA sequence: TGTGCCAGCAGCTTATTCGGGAGGGGTGAAAAACTGTTTTTT. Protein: CASSLFGRGEKLFF.

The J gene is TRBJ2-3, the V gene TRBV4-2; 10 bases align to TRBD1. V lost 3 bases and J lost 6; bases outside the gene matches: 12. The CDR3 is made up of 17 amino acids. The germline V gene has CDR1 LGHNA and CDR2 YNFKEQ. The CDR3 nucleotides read TGTGCCAGCAGCCAGACTAATCGGGACAGGGGAGGTGATACGCAGTATTTT. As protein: CASSQTNRDRGGDTQYF.

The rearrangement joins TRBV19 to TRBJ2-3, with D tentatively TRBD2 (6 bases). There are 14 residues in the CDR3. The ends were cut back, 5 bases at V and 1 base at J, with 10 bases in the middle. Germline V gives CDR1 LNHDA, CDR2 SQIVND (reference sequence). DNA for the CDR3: TGTGCCAGTAGTCTAGCGTTGGGCACAGATACGCAGTATTTT. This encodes CASSLALGTDTQYF.

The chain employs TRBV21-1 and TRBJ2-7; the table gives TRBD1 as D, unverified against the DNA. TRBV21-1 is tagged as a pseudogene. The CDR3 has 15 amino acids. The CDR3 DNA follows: TGTGCCAGCAGCAAAGCTAAGGGACAGGGCTACGAGCAGTACTTC. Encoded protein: CASSKAKGQGYEQYF.

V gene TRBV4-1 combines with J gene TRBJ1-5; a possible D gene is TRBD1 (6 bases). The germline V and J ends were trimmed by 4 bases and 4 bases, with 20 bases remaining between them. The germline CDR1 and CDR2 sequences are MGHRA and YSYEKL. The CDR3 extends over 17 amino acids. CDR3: CASSPHTDSSWNQPQHF. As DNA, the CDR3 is TGCGCCAGCAGCCCTCACACGGACAGTAGCTGGAATCAGCCCCAGCATTTT.

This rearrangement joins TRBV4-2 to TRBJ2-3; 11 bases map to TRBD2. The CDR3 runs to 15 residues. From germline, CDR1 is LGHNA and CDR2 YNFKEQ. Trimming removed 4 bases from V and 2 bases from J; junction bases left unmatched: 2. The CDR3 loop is CASSPGLADTDTQYF. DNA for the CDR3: TGTGCCAGCAGCCCGGGACTAGCGGACACAGATACGCAGTATTTT.

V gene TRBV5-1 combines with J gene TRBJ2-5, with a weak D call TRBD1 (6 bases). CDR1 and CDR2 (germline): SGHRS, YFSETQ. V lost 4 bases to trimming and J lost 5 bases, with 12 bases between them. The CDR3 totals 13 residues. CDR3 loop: CASSGQGWETQYF. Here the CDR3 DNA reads TGCGCCAGCAGCGGCCAGGGGTGGGAGACCCAGTACTTC.

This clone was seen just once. CDR3 coding DNA: TGTGCCATCAGTGAGCAAAGGACTAGGCCCTACGAGCAGTACTTC. It codes for CAISEQRTRPYEQYF. This chain joins TRBV10-3 and TRBJ2-7; 7 positions agree with TRBD2. V lost 2 bases, J lost 2 bases, and 6 bases stayed unmatched. Per the germline V gene, CDR1 is ENHRY and CDR2 is SYGVKD. The CDR3 sequence is 15 residues long.

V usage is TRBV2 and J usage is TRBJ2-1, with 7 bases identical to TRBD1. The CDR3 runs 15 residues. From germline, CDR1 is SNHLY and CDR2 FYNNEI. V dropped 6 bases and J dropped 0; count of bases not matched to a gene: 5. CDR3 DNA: TGTGCCAGCAGACCCGGGGACAGCTCCTACAATGAGCAGTTCTTC. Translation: CASRPGDSSYNEQFF.

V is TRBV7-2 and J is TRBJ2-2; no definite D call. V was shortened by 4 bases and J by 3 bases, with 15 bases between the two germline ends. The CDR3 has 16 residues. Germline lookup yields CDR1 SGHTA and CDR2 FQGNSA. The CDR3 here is CASSSPAQGYTGELFF. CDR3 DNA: TGTGCCAGCAGCTCGCCCGCGCAAGGTTACACCGGGGAGCTGTTTTTT.

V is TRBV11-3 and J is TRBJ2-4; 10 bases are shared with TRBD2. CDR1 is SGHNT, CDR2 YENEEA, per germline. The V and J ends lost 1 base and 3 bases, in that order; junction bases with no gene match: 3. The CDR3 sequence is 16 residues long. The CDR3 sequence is CASSLATSGLKNIQYF. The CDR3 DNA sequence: TGTGCCAGCAGCTTAGCGACTAGCGGGCTCAAAAACATTCAGTACTTC.